This TCR beta chain was identified during a study of beta chain features in type 1 diabetes. Regarding the study as a whole: All four CD4+ subsets of Type 1 diabetes patients contained TCRB CDR3s that were moderately but significantly shorter.

Every isolated RNA sample was fully reverse transcribed, so sequencing captured expressed TCRB transcripts. Clones were sequenced by immunoSEQ multiplex PCR, and TCRdb holds only the in-frame ones, with some missing. The repertoire consists of 350,000 or so clones, with roughly a fifth occurring once and the leading ten covering approximately 0.046%. CDR3 length: 13 amino acids. Deletions cut 5 bases from V and 5 bases from J, with 12 bases between. Germline V gene sequence: CDR1 KGHSH, CDR2 LQKENI. This clone was counted a few times. Antigen unknown. The chain combines TRBV18 with TRBJ2-5; D gene uncertain. This receptor was taken from a woman between 18 and 29 years old in good health. Sequencing was carried out using naive CD4+ T cells from blood. In nucleotides, the CDR3 is TGTGCCAGCTCAGTCTCCGGGTCGGAGACCCAGTACTTC. Its protein is CASSVSGSETQYF. Full variable domain (outside the CDR3, taken from reference TRBV18 and TRBJ2-5): NAGVMQNPRHLVRRRGQEARLRCSPMKGHSHVYWYRQLPEEGLKFMVYLQKENIIDESGMPKERFSAEFPKEGPSILRIQQVVRGDSAAYFCASSVSGSETQYFGPGTRLLVL.